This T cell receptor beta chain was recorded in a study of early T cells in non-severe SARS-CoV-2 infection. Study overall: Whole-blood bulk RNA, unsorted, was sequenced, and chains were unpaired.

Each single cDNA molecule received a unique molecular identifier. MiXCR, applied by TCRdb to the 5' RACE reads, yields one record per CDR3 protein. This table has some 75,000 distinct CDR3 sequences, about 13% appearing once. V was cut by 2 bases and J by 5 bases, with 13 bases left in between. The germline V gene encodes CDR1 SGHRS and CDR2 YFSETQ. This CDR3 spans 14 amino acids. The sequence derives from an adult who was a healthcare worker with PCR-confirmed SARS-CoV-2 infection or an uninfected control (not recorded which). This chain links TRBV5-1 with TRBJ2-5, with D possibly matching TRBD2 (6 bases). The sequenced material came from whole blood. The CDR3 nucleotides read TGCGCCAGCAGCTTAGGAAGGGGACTGGAGACCCAGTACTTC. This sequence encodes CASSLGRGLETQYF.